The 5 T cell receptor beta chains given below trace back to one sample, sequenced in a study of CD8 T cells in ankylosing spondylitis. No antigen has been identified for these receptors. Study conclusions and caveats: Seemingly characteristic of ankylosing spondylitis blood was a TCR beta motif consisting of roughly 8 highly homologous variants.

One entry per CDR3 protein, called by TCRdb with MiXCR from the 5' RACE reads. There are 350,000 to 550,000 distinct CDR3 sequences in the sample; roughly 25% occur only once, and over 0.8% lies in the top ten. The source material was blood, either unsorted or a sorted T cell fraction (not recorded which). These receptors came from a male donor with ankylosing spondylitis.

This clonotype was picked up many times. CDR3 residues: CASTGDPEGGGTEAFF. The DNA for the CDR3 is TGTGCCAGCACCGGAGACCCTGAGGGGGGGGGGACTGAAGCTTTCTTT. The chain recombines TRBV6-1 with TRBJ1-1, with D maybe TRBD1 (6 bases). The CDR3 has 16 amino acids. Per the germline V gene, CDR1 is MNHNS and CDR2 is SASEGT. With 7 bases removed from V and 5 bases from J, the gap between germline ends came to 23 bases.

This chain links TRBV6-1 with TRBJ2-2; tentatively, D is TRBD1 (5 bases). The CDR3 totals 15 residues. Trimming took off 7 bases at V and 2 bases at J, with 14 bases between the two ends. CDR1 and CDR2 from the germline V gene are MNHNS and SASEGT. This CDR3 reads CASTRDRINTGELFF. The CDR3 DNA reads TGTGCCAGCACCCGAGACAGAATTAACACCGGGGAGCTGTTTTTT.

This clonotype was counted between two and nine times. This chain links TRBV4-1 with TRBJ2-3; TRBD2 matches 15 bases. V shed 4 bases and J 6 bases; nucleotides not matched to a gene: 2. The germline V gene has CDR1 MGHRA and CDR2 YSYEKL. This CDR3 has 15 residues. CDR3 DNA: TGCGCCAGCAGCCCCGGGACTAGCGGGAGGGATACGCAGTATTTT. This gives the protein CASSPGTSGRDTQYF.

The chain has TRBV24-1 and TRBJ1-2; 8 bases agree with TRBD1. The length of the CDR3 is 17 residues. Germline values: CDR1 KGHDR, CDR2 SFDVKD. J gave up 3 bases and V 3 bases, and 11 bases lay outside the gene matches. CDR3 sequence: CATSDPPGQGSDYGYTF. The CDR3 coding sequence is TGTGCCACCAGTGATCCCCCAGGACAGGGATCGGACTATGGCTACACCTTC.

The genes are TRBV12-3 or TRBV12-4 and TRBJ1-5, with 10 bases aligning to TRBD1. The J segment lost 5 bases and the V segment lost 5 bases, leaving 6 bases of the junction unmatched. This CDR3 spans 15 amino acids. As DNA, the CDR3 is TGTGCCAGCAGTCCCTTTGGGACAGGGGATCAGCCCCAGCATTTT. As protein: CASSPFGTGDQPQHF.